This T cell receptor (beta chain) was sequenced for a study of Ad26.COV2.S vaccination and SARS-CoV-2 variants. Study background: The vaccine Ad26.COV2.S was put into the muscle once, or twice with 56 days between.

Treatment here: 19 received Ad26.COV2.S at low or high dose, single or two shots; 5 received placebo; per-sample allocation not given. Repertoires come from day 63 after the first vaccine or placebo injection. Aged 18-55 years, donor was enrolled in Boston in about 2020. Clones were sequenced by immunoSEQ multiplex PCR, and TCRdb holds only the in-frame ones, with some missing. The sample yields about 680,000 clones, around 89% seen once. In this sample, this clone turned up once. In germline, CDR1 is MNHEY, CDR2 SMNVEV (reference sequence). The V end was cut by 2 bases, the J end by 7 bases, with 9 bases between. This CDR3 has 13 residues.

The V call is TRBV27, the J call TRBJ2-1; D is ambiguous. This sample comprised peripheral blood, obtained in a trial of Ad26.COV2.S vaccine versus placebo. The receptor was isolated from a person aged 18-60 years who received the Ad26.COV2.S COVID-19 vaccine or a placebo. The DNA of the CDR3 is TGTGCCAGCAGTTTAAACCTAGTTAATGAGCAGTTCTTC. This encodes CASSLNLVNEQFF.